Following are 27 T cell receptor beta chains from one sample sequenced in a study of blood T cell repertoires in COVID-19. The assay was immunoSEQ multiplex PCR, and TCRdb's table has in-frame clones only and misses some. Of about 210,000 clones in the sample, 75% to 90% were seen once. Material for sequencing was peripheral blood. Receptor source: a man in his forties with acute or convalescent COVID-19.

V is TRBV24-1 and J is TRBJ1-5; no firm D call. Per germline, CDR1 KGHDR and CDR2 SFDVKD. The V end lost 5 bases, the J end lost 4 bases, and 14 bases lay between the germline ends. The CDR3 loop spans 15 amino acids. The DNA for the CDR3 is TGTGCCACCAGTGGTACACCCACCTTAAATCAGCCCCAGCATTTT. It encodes CATSGTPTLNQPQHF.

The chain has TRBV19 and TRBJ1-6, with D unclear. CDR3 size: 13 residues. Deletions cut 5 bases from V and 9 bases from J, with 11 bases between. Germline values: CDR1 LNHDA, CDR2 SQIVND (reference sequence). For the CDR3, the DNA is TGTGCCAGTAGTGGGCCGTTCGGTTCACCCCTCCACTTT. Protein: CASSGPFGSPLHF.

This clone was seen at least ten times. The chain links TRBV11-2 to TRBJ2-7; D is ambiguous. Between the trimmed V and J ends, which lost 7 bases and 1 base, there was a span of 8 bases. CDR1 and CDR2 from the germline V gene are SGHAT and FQNNGV. The CDR3 contains 12 residues. DNA for the CDR3: TGTGCCAGCAAAGCAGGATCCTACGAGCAGTACTTC. It encodes CASKAGSYEQYF. Full variable domain (rest looked up from reference TRBV11-2 and TRBJ2-7): EAGVAQSPRYKIIEKRQSVAFWCNPISGHATLYWYQQILGQGPKLLIQFQNNGVVDDSQLPKDRFSAERLKGVDSTLKIQPAKLEDSAVYLCASKAGSYEQYFGPGTRLTVT.

The gene calls are TRBV5-1 and TRBJ1-3; TRBD1 might be the D (6 bases). The CDR3 covers 17 residues. Trimming cost V 4 bases and J 4 bases, with 21 bases left between them. Germline-derived CDR1 and CDR2 are SGHRS and YFSETQ. The CDR3 sequence: CASSPALQGNIGNTIYF. In nucleotides, the CDR3 is TGCGCCAGCAGCCCGGCGTTACAGGGTAACATCGGAAACACCATATATTTT.

The chain joins TRBV7-3 to TRBJ2-2, with 12 positions matching TRBD2. Unmatched junction bases numbered 6, after V lost 6 bases and J lost 4 bases. CDR1 and CDR2 (germline): SGHTA, FQGTGA. The CDR3 has 16 amino acids. The CDR3, as DNA: TGTGCCAGCAGTAGACTAGCGGGAGTGAGCACCGGGGAGCTGTTTTTT. Encoded protein: CASSRLAGVSTGELFF.

The chain combines TRBV14 with TRBJ2-5; 13 positions agree with TRBD2. With V trimmed by 2 bases and J by 5 bases, 2 bases remained unmatched. CDR1 SGHDN and CDR2 FVKESK come from the germline V gene. The CDR3 loop spans 15 amino acids. CDR3 sequence (DNA): TGTGCCAGCAGCCAAACTAGCGGGGGGGCGGAGACCCAGTACTTC. Translation: CASSQTSGGAETQYF. Complete variable domain (other parts from reference TRBV14 and TRBJ2-5): EAGVTQFPSHSVIEKGQTVTLRCDPISGHDNLYWYRRVMGKEIKFLLHFVKESKQDESGMPNNRFLAERTGGTYSTLKVQPAELEDSGVYFCASSQTSGGAETQYFGPGTRLLVL.

The chain employs TRBV11-2 and TRBJ2-1; TRBD1 matches at 7 bases. The CDR3 spans 14 residues. Germline values: CDR1 SGHAT, CDR2 FQNNGV. V lost 4 bases and J lost 4; bases outside the gene matches: 4. The CDR3 DNA is TGTGCCAGCAGCTACCGACAGGGATACAATGAGCAGTTCTTC. The encoded protein is CASSYRQGYNEQFF.

This chain links TRBV5-1 with TRBJ1-2; no definite D call. With 2 bases removed from V and 2 bases from J, the gap between germline ends came to 4 bases. This CDR3 is built from 12 residues. CDR1 and CDR2 (germline): SGHRS, YFSETQ. CDR3 in amino acids: CASSLSNYGYTF. The DNA of the CDR3 is TGCGCCAGCAGCTTAAGCAACTATGGCTACACCTTC.

This rearrangement joins TRBV7-6 to TRBJ2-2; a weak D match, TRBD2 (6 bases). This CDR3 region has 16 residues. The V gene lost 3 bases and the J gene lost 4 bases, with 15 bases spanning the gap. In germline, CDR1 is SGHVS, CDR2 FNYEAQ. The CDR3 loop reads CASSLAGMRGTGELFF. CDR3 bases: TGTGCCAGCAGCTTGGCCGGGATGCGGGGCACCGGGGAGCTGTTTTTT.

The chain combines TRBV7-3 with TRBJ1-6; D unclear. Trimming took 2 bases from V and 7 from J, leaving 9 bases between them. Germline CDR1 and CDR2: SGHTA and FQGTGA. The length of the CDR3 is 14 residues. The CDR3 spells CASSLRPQNSPLHF. The CDR3 bases are TGTGCCAGCAGCTTACGTCCGCAGAATTCACCCCTCCACTTT.

The genes are TRBV9 and TRBJ1-2; tentatively, D is TRBD1 (5 bases). The CDR3 totals 13 residues. Trimming stripped 0 bases from V and 10 bases from J, with 13 bases between. Per germline, CDR1 SGDLS and CDR2 YYNGEE. The CDR3 loop is CASSVAAGNAYTF. The CDR3 DNA follows: TGTGCCAGCAGCGTAGCGGCAGGGAATGCCTACACCTTC.

The chain links TRBV3-1 (or the pseudogene TRBV3-2) to TRBJ2-3; 9 nucleotides align to TRBD1. V lost 5 bases, J lost 6 bases, and 12 bases stayed unmatched. The CDR3 consists of 16 residues. Germline lookup yields CDR1 LGHDT and CDR2 YNNKEL (reference sequence). The CDR3 protein is CASSTRTGVLSDTQYF. The CDR3 DNA follows: TGTGCCAGCAGCACTAGGACAGGGGTATTGTCCGATACGCAGTATTTT.

The chain couples TRBV4-3 to TRBJ2-7; D is possibly TRBD2 (5 bases). Trimming took off 1 base at V and 8 bases at J, with 9 bases between the two ends. CDR1 and CDR2 (germline): LGHNA, YSLEER. This CDR3 region has 12 residues. The CDR3 here is CASSQAGEKQYF. The CDR3 DNA follows: TGCGCCAGCAGCCAAGCCGGGGAGAAGCAGTACTTC.

The V gene is TRBV29-1, the J gene TRBJ1-5; the D gene is possibly TRBD1 (5 bases). The V and J ends lost 4 bases and 7 bases respectively, with 14 bases between them. This CDR3 is 13 amino acids long. Germline V gene lookup returns CDR1 SQVTM and CDR2 ANQGSEA. The CDR3 is CSVAGVDSQPQHF. The CDR3 nucleotides are TGCAGCGTTGCGGGGGTCGATTCGCAGCCCCAGCATTTT.

This chain connects TRBV19 to TRBJ2-5, with 13 nucleotides matching TRBD2. V trimming: 5 bases; J trimming: 5 bases; junction bases outside the gene matches: 5. The CDR3 covers 15 residues. Germline V gene sequence: CDR1 LNHDA, CDR2 SQIVND (reference sequence). CDR3 sequence (DNA): TGTGCCAGTAGTTACGGGACTAGCGGGATTGAGACCCAGTACTTC. It codes for CASSYGTSGIETQYF.

This clone showed up just a few times. The chain employs TRBV7-9 and TRBJ2-6, with D maybe TRBD1 (6 bases). Per the germline V gene, CDR1 is SEHNR and CDR2 is FQNEAQ (reference sequence). The V end lost 3 bases, the J end lost 9 bases, and 18 bases lay between the germline ends. The CDR3 consists of 16 residues. CDR3 bases: TGTGCCAGCAGCTTGACAGGAATAGTCGGTGGCAACGTCCTGACTTTC. The encoded protein is CASSLTGIVGGNVLTF. The whole variable domain, filled in from reference TRBV7-9 and TRBJ2-6, reads DTGVSQNPRHKITKRGQNVTFRCDPISEHNRLYWYRQTLGQGPEFLTYFQNEAQLEKSRLLSDRFSAERPKGSFSTLEIQRTEQGDSAMYLCASSLTGIVGGNVLTFGAGSRLTVL.

The chain employs TRBV27 and TRBJ2-3; 7 nucleotides align to TRBD2. CDR1 MNHEY and CDR2 SMNVEV come from the germline V gene (reference sequence). The CDR3 is made up of 15 amino acids. J lost 4 bases, V lost 6 bases, and 10 bases had no gene match. CDR3 nucleotide sequence: TGTGCCAGCAGGGCGGGAGAGTGGGCCTCAGATACGCAGTATTTT. It codes for CASRAGEWASDTQYF.

This clone came up once. The J gene is TRBJ2-3, the V gene TRBV15; perhaps TRBD2 as D (5 bases). Trimming took off 5 bases at V and 1 base at J, with 10 bases between the two ends. CDR1 is LNHNV, CDR2 YYDKDF, per germline (reference sequence). The CDR3 covers 14 residues. CDR3 in DNA: TGTGCCACCAGCGCGGGTGACCGCACAGATACGCAGTATTTT. It encodes CATSAGDRTDTQYF.

The gene calls are TRBV18 and TRBJ2-1, with 10 bases matching TRBD1. Germline V gives CDR1 KGHSH, CDR2 LQKENI. The CDR3 totals 15 residues. With 3 bases clipped from V and 8 bases from J, the junction kept 7 bases outside the gene matches. CDR3 amino acids: CASSPGTGEGDEQFF. The CDR3 DNA sequence: TGTGCCAGCTCACCCGGGACAGGGGAGGGGGATGAGCAGTTCTTC.

The CDR3 protein is CASSEWGDREEQYF. In DNA, the CDR3 is TGTGCCAGCAGTGAATGGGGGGACAGGGAAGAGCAGTACTTC. The chain recombines TRBV25-1 with TRBJ2-7, with 9 bases aligning to TRBD1. Germline trimming cut 1 base from V and 7 bases from J; bases unmatched to any gene: 5. Germline assignment: CDR1 MGHDK and CDR2 SYGVNS. This CDR3 has 14 residues.

The chain uses TRBV18 and TRBJ2-1, with 9 bases identical to TRBD2. Germline V gives CDR1 KGHSH, CDR2 LQKENI. The CDR3 loop spans 21 amino acids. The V and J ends lost 2 bases and 0 bases, in that order; junction bases with no gene match: 17. CDR3 coding DNA: TGTGCCAGCTCACCATTCGTAACTAGCGGGCAACTTGAGGGCTCCTACAATGAGCAGTTCTTC. As protein: CASSPFVTSGQLEGSYNEQFF.

V is TRBV6-2 or TRBV6-3 and J is TRBJ2-7; 7 bases line up with TRBD1. CDR1 and CDR2 from the germline V gene are MNHEY and SVGEGT. The trim removed 0 bases at V and 2 bases at J, leaving 10 bases unmatched. CDR3 size: 17 residues. The CDR3 nucleotides read TGTGCCAGCAGTTACTCAGAAGGACAGGTACTCACCTACGAGCAGTACTTC. Translating it yields CASSYSEGQVLTYEQYF.

This clone was found once. The genes are TRBV5-1 and TRBJ2-2, with TRBD2 matching over 7 bases. V shed 7 bases and J 3 bases; nucleotides not matched to a gene: 12. In germline, CDR1 is SGHRS, CDR2 YFSETQ. This CDR3 region has 16 residues. CDR3 sequence: CASRPNPSGYTGELFF. Here the CDR3 DNA reads TGCGCCAGCCGACCCAACCCTAGCGGATACACCGGGGAGCTGTTTTTT. The full variable domain, with the rest looked up from reference TRBV5-1 and TRBJ2-2, is KAGVTQTPRYLIKTRGQQVTLSCSPISGHRSVSWYQQTPGQGLQFLFEYFSETQRNKGNFPGRFSGRQFSNSRSEMNVSTLELGDSALYLCASRPNPSGYTGELFFGEGSRLTVL.

The V and J genes are TRBV7-2 and TRBJ2-1, with 12 bases lining up with TRBD2. CDR1 is SGHTA, CDR2 FQGNSA, per germline. Trimming removed 5 bases from V and 0 bases from J; junction bases left unmatched: 11. This CDR3 is built from 19 residues. The CDR3, as DNA: TGTGCCAGCAGCCTAACCGGGACTAGCGGGTTGAGCTCCTACAATGAGCAGTTCTTC. As protein: CASSLTGTSGLSSYNEQFF.

This clone was counted ten times or more. The gene calls are TRBV20-1 and TRBJ2-7; 9 bases fit TRBD2. Germline CDR1 reads DFQATT; CDR2 reads SNEGSKA (reference sequence). This CDR3 is 16 amino acids long. J lost 5 bases, V lost 3 bases, and 14 bases had no gene match. The CDR3 region has the DNA TGCAGTGCTAGTCGGGGTTTTAGCGGGAGTATCCACGAGCAGTACTTC. This sequence encodes CSASRGFSGSIHEQYF.

The chain employs TRBV7-2 and TRBJ1-5, with D perhaps matching TRBD1 (5 bases). The CDR3 is 13 amino acids. The V end was cut by 1 base, the J end by 5 bases, with 6 bases between. Per the germline V gene, CDR1 is SGHTA and CDR2 is FQGNSA. The CDR3 DNA is TGTGCCAGCAGCTTAGTAGGGGATCAGCCCCAGCATTTT. Protein: CASSLVGDQPQHF. Full variable domain (remainder filled in from reference TRBV7-2 and TRBJ1-5): GAGVSQSPSNKVTEKGKDVELRCDPISGHTALYWYRQSLGQGLEFLIYFQGNSAPDKSGLPSDRFSAERTGGSVSTLTIQRTQQEDSAVYLCASSLVGDQPQHFGDGTRLSIL.

The rearrangement joins TRBV30 to TRBJ1-1; the D gene is possibly TRBD1 (5 bases). V was shortened by 2 bases and J by 3 bases, with 16 bases between the two germline ends. Germline CDR1 and CDR2: GTSNPN and SVGIG (reference sequence). This CDR3 spans 15 amino acids. CDR3 in amino acids: CAWSPSPGGYTEAFF. CDR3 in DNA: TGTGCCTGGAGTCCGAGTCCGGGGGGATACACTGAAGCTTTCTTT. The full variable domain, rest sourced from reference TRBV30 and TRBJ1-1, is SQTIHQWPATLVQPVGSPLSLECTVEGTSNPNLYWYRQAAGRGLQLLFYSVGIGQISSEVPQNLSASRPQDRQFILSSKKLLLSDSGFYLCAWSPSPGGYTEAFFGQGTRLTVV.